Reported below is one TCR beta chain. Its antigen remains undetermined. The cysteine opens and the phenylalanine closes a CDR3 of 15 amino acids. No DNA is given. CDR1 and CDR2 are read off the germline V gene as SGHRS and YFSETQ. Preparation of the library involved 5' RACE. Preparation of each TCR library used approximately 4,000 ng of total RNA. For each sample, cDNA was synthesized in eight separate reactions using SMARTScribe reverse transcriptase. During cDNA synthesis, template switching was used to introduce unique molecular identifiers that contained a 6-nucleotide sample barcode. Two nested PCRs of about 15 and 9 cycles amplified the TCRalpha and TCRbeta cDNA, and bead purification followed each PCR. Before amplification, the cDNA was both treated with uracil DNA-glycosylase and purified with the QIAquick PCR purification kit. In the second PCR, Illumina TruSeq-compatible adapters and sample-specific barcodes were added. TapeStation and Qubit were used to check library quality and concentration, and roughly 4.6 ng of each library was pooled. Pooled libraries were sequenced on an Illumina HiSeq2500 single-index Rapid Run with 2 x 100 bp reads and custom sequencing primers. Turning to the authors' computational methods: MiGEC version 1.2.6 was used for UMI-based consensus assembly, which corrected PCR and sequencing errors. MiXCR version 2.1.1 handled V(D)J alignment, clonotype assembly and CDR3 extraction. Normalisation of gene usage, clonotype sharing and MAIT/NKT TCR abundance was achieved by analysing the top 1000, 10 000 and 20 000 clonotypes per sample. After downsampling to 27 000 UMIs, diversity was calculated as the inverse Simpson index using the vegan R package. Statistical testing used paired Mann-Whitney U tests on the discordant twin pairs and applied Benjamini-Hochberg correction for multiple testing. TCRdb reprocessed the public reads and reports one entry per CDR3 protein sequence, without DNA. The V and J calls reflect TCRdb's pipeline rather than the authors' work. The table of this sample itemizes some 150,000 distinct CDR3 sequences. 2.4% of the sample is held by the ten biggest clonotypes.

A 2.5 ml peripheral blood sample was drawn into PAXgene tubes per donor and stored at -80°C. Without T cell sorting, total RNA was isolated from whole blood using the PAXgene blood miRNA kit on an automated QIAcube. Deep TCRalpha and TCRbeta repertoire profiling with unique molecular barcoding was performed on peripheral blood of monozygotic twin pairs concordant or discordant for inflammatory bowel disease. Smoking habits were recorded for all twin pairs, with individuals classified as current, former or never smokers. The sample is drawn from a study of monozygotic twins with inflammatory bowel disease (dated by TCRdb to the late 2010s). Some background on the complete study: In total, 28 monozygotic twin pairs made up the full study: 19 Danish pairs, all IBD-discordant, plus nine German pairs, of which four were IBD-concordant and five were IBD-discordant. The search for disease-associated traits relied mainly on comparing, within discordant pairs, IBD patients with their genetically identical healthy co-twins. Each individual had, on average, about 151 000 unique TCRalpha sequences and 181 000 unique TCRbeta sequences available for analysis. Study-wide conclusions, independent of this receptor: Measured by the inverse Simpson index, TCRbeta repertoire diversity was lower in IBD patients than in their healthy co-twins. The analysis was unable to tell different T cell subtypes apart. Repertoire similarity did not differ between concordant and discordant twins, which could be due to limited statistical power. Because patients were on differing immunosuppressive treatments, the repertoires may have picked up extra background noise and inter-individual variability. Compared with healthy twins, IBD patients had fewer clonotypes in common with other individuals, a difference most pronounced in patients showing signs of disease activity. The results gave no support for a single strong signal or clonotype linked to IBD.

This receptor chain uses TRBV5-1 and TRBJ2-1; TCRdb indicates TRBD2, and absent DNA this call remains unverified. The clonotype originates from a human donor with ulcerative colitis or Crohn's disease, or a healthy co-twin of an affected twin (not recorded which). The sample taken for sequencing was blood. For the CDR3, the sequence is CASSFTGTSGNEQFF.